This T cell receptor (beta chain) was profiled in a study of CD8 T cells in ankylosing spondylitis. This clonotype was counted a few times. The antigen remains unidentified. Study observations and caveats: Within ankylosing spondylitis blood, a TCR beta motif made up of roughly eight highly homologous variants appeared to be characteristic.

Construction of TCR beta libraries was performed using quantitative 5'-RACE with molecular barcodes. From the 5' RACE reads, TCRdb called clonotypes with MiXCR, one entry per CDR3 protein. The table has 100,000 or so distinct CDR3 sequences, about 9% seen once. The V gene end was trimmed by 0 bases and the J gene end by 3 bases; junction bases not matched to a gene: 8. This CDR3 spans 18 amino acids. Germline-derived CDR1 and CDR2 are MNHEY and SVGEGT. This chain uses TRBV6-2 or TRBV6-3 with TRBJ2-3, with TRBD2 matching over 11 bases. This clonotype originated in a male donor with ankylosing spondylitis. Sequenced sample: blood, either unsorted or a sorted T cell fraction (not recorded which). The CDR3 region is CASSYSILAGGDTDTQYF. The CDR3 nucleotides are TGTGCCAGCAGTTACTCGATTTTAGCGGGAGGGGATACAGATACGCAGTATTTT.